The T cell receptor (beta chain) under discussion was sequenced for a study of T cell responses to AZD1222 COVID-19 vaccine. TCRdb's table, derived via immunoSEQ multiplex PCR, lists solely in-frame clones and lacks some. The repertoire holds approximately 68,000 clones, with roughly 91% as singletons. On this clone itself: What it binds is not known.

The V gene end was trimmed by 5 bases and the J gene end by 5 bases; junction bases not matched to a gene: 2. Germline values: CDR1 SGHTA, CDR2 FQGNSA. This CDR3 is 14 amino acids long. Study-wide findings and caveats: Per reports, nearly half of all spike-specific TCRs target regions that are unmutated in variants.

Sequenced here: peripheral blood, sampled 28 days after the second dose of the MenACWY control vaccine. V gene TRBV7-2 combines with J gene TRBJ1-4, with 10 bases fitting TRBD1. The sequence was obtained from an adult who received the MenACWY meningococcal vaccine as a control. CDR3: CASSRDRGNEKLFF. CDR3 nucleotide sequence: TGTGCCAGCAGCCGGGACAGGGGAAATGAAAAACTGTTTTTT. Filled out from reference TRBV7-2 and TRBJ1-4, the complete variable domain reads GAGVSQSPSNKVTEKGKDVELRCDPISGHTALYWYRQSLGQGLEFLIYFQGNSAPDKSGLPSDRFSAERTGGSVSTLTIQRTQQEDSAVYLCASSRDRGNEKLFFGSGTQLSVL.